This T cell receptor beta chain stems from a study of blood T cells in healthy people across ages (dated by TCRdb to between 2014 and 2017). About the full investigation: In model experiments, template switching captured about one uniquely barcoded TCR beta cDNA molecule for every two T cells. The study measured age-related changes in TCR beta repertoire diversity using deep sequencing normalized with unique cDNA molecular identifiers. The donors were split into four age groups: young (average about 16 years), middle-aged (39), aged (62) and long-lived (approximately 80). Donors of different ages were randomly distributed across sequencing lanes to avoid experimental bias. Using the same blood draw, the study looked at two additional independent replicas of 1 million unique cDNA reads for two donors, one aged 18 to 29 and the other aged 80 or older.

Systemically healthy Caucasian individuals from Russia, about 38 in total and aged about 6 to 100 years, were included as donors. Each donor gave approximately 9.3 milliliters of peripheral blood, collected into EDTA-treated Vacutainer tubes. Ficoll-Paque density-gradient centrifugation was used to isolate PBMCs, with at least 7 million per sample. Trizol reagent was used to extract total RNA from the PBMCs, yielding at least 6 micrograms per sample. For every donor, an aliquot of PBMCs went through flow cytometry to measure the percentages of naive CD45RAhigh/CD27high T cells. On this clonotype: Its antigen is still unknown. Because it lacks the conserved phenylalanine or tryptophan at the end, this CDR3 is likely a read error.

The CDR3 length equals 14 residues, ends included. Only the CDR3 part of the read is kept: 42 bases, read in frame from the first base. The germline V gene gives CDR1 as SGHRS and CDR2 as YFSETQ. V and J are truncated by 0 bases and 0 bases respectively, leaving an intervening sequence of 7 bases. Libraries came from 5' RACE. Sequencing took place on an Illumina HiSeq 2500. The second PCR ran for about 6 to 12 cycles and used a J-beta primer mix along with a sample-barcoded 5' primer. Each TCR beta cDNA molecule received a unique molecular identifier from a template-switch 5' adaptor carrying 12 random nucleotides. Each sample yielded at least 2.5 million CDR3-containing paired-end reads. All of the RNA was converted into first-strand cDNA using the Mint cDNA synthesis kit, with a TRBC-specific oligonucleotide serving as the primer. Following uracil-DNA glycosylase treatment, all cDNA underwent a first 18-cycle PCR with the universal primers M1SS and BC2_uni_R. The authors' pipeline ran thus. For normalization, 1 million high-quality reads were randomly selected from each sample, with every read carrying a distinct molecular identifier. Reads with shared molecular identifiers were discarded instead of being binned into consensus sequences. MiTCR, set to a Q25 quality threshold and the strictest error-elimination algorithm, was used for CDR3 identification, clonotype clustering and error correction. A nonparametric unseen species model with Euler transformation was used to estimate lower-bound total TCR beta diversity. The public sequencing data were trimmed at Q25 with fastp and processed into clonotypes with MiXCR by TCRdb, which kept only in-frame beta chains. Rows with one shared CDR3 protein collapse into an entry with the most common genes and DNA. The V and J calls shown here were made by TCRdb, not taken from the authors' results. The sample table lists hundreds of thousands of distinct CDR3 sequences, about 34% of them with a count of one. Roughly 14% of the sample is taken by the ten largest.

Study-wide findings and limitations: The CMV infection status of donors was not known, potentially confounding age-related changes in expanded clonotypes. Total diversity estimates from one million sequenced T cells were considered lower bounds and underestimates. The long-lived group showed more naive CD4+ T cells, fewer expanded clones and increased TCR diversity than the aged group, suggesting age selection. As age increased, observed TCR beta diversity per million T cells dropped in a roughly linear way, and a significant reduction was already evident by age about 40. The percentage of naive T cells measured by flow cytometry correlated strongly with observed TCR beta diversity. Because profiling used bulk unsorted PBMCs, naive and antigen-experienced compartments could not be compared conclusively.

The chain was built from TRBV5-1 and TRBJ2-7; the D gene is unclear. The receptor was isolated from an elderly woman in good health. Donor details come from another sample of the same person, matched by shared clones. The material sequenced was blood. This receptor has the CDR3 CASSLEGSSYEQYI. The DNA reads TGCGCCAGCAGCTTGGAAGGCAGCTCCTACGAGCAGTACATA.